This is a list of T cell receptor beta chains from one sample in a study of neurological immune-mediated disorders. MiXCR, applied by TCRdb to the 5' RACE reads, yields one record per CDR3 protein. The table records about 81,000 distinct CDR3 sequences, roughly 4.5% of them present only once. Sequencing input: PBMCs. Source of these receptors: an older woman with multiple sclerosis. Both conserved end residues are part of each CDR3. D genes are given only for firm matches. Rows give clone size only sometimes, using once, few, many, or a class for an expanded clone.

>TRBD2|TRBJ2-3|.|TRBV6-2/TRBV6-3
TGTGCCAGCAGTTACTCGGAGCGGGGGGGCCCCGATACGCAGTATTTT
CASSYSERGGPDTQYF
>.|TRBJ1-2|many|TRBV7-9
TGTGCCAGCAGCTTAGCGACAGTCGGGGATGGCTACACCTTC
CASSLATVGDGYTF
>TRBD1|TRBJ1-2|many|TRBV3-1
TGTGCCAGCAGCCAAGAACGCAGGGACAGGGGAAGCGGCTACACCTTC
CASSQERRDRGSGYTF
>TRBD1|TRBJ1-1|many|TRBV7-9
TGTGCCAGCAGCCCACGACAGGGGGGAGGCACTGAAGCTTTCTTT
CASSPRQGGGTEAFF
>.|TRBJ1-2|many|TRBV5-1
TGCGCCAGCAGACAGACGGGAAACTATGGCTACACCTTC
CASRQTGNYGYTF
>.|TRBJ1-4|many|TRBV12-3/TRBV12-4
TGTGCCAGCAGTTTCTCCGGGGCAACTAATGAAAAACTGTTTTTT
CASSFSGATNEKLFF
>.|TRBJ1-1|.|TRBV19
TGTGCCAGTAGTATATTCAGTGGTTCTGAAGCTTTCTTT
CASSIFSGSEAFF
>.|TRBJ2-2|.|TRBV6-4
TGTGCCAGCAGTGTCACCTCGTACACCGGGGAGCTGTTTTTT
CASSVTSYTGELFF
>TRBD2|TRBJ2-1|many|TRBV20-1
TGCAGTGCTACGTCGGGGGGGCAGGGTATCGATGAGCAGTTCTTC
CSATSGGQGIDEQFF
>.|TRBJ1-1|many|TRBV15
TGTGCCACCAGCAGAGGGCAAATGAACACTGAAGCTTTCTTT
CATSRGQMNTEAFF
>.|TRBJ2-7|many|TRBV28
TGTGCCAGCAGTTTATCCCGCCGGGGAGGTTACGAGCAGTACTTC
CASSLSRRGGYEQYF
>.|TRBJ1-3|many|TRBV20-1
TGCAGTGCTAAAGAGGGGGGGTTTTCTGGAAACACCATATATTTT
CSAKEGGFSGNTIYF
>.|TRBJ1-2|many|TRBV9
TGTGCCAGCAGTTTTACAGGGACTGGGGCGGCCGGCTACACCTTC
CASSFTGTGAAGYTF
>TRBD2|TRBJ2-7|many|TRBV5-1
TGCGCCAGCAGCTTGGGACTAGCGGGCTCCTACGAGCAGTACTTC
CASSLGLAGSYEQYF
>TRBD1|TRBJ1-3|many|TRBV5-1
TGCGCCACCAAGACAGGGAACTCTGGAAACACCATATATTTT
CATKTGNSGNTIYF
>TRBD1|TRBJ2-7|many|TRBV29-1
TGCAGCGTTGAAAAGGGGACAGGGTCTGAGAACTACGAGCAGTACTTC
CSVEKGTGSENYEQYF
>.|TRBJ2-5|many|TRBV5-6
TGTGCCAGCAGCTTGGGCACACTGCAAGAGACCCAGTACTTC
CASSLGTLQETQYF
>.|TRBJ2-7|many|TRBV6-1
TGTGCCAGCAGAGGACAGTCCTCCTACGAGCAGTACTTC
CASRGQSSYEQYF
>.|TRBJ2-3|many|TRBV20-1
TGCAGTGCTAGAGATAGCAGAACTAGCACAGATACGCAGTATTTT
CSARDSRTSTDTQYF
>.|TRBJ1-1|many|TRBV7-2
TGTGCCAGCAGCATTATCAGGGGTGATGAAGCTTTCTTT
CASSIIRGDEAFF
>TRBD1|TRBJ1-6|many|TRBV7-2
TGTGCCAGCAGCATTGACAGGGGAGGATCACCCCTCCACTTT
CASSIDRGGSPLHF
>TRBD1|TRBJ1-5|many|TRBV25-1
TGTGCCAGCAGTGACTCACAGGGGGCGGGAGGCAATCAGCCCCAGCATTTT
CASSDSQGAGGNQPQHF
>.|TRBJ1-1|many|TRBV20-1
TGCAGTGCTAGACCGGACAGACCTGAAGCTTTCTTT
CSARPDRPEAFF
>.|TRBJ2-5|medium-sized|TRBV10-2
TGCGCCAGCAGCATACAGGGTTGGGAGACCCAGTACTTC
CASSIQGWETQYF
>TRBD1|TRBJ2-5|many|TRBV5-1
TGCGCCAGCAGCTTGGCACCGACAGGGGCCGAGACCCAGTACTTC
CASSLAPTGAETQYF
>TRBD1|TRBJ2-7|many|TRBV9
TGTGCCAGCAGCCCCAGACAGGGTAATTCCTACGAGCAGTACTTC
CASSPRQGNSYEQYF
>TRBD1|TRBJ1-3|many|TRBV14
TGTGCCAGCAGCTGGGACAGAGGAAACACCATATATTTT
CASSWDRGNTIYF
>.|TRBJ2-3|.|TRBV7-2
TGTGCCAGCAGCTTAGGGCCAGGCGGGTGGGCAGATACGCAGTATTTT
CASSLGPGGWADTQYF
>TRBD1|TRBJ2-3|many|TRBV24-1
TGTGCCACCAGTGAGGGACAGGGCACAGATACGCAGTATTTT
CATSEGQGTDTQYF
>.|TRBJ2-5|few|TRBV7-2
TGTGCCAGCAGCTTCCCGGGACACAAAGAGACCCAGTACTTC
CASSFPGHKETQYF
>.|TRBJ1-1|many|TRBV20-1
TGCAGTGCTAGGGGTAGACGGGACTTCGAACCTGAAGCTTTCTTT
CSARGRRDFEPEAFF
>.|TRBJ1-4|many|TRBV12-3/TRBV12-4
TGTGCCAGCAGGCTCCAGGGAAGTGAAAAACTGTTTTTT
CASRLQGSEKLFF
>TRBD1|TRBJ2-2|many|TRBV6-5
TGTGCCAGCAGTTACTCGACCCCAGGGACAGGCGCGAACACCGGGGAGCTGTTTTTT
CASSYSTPGTGANTGELFF
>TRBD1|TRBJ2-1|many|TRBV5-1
TGCGCCAGCTTTTTGAGACAGGGTGCCAATGAGCAGTTCTTC
CASFLRQGANEQFF
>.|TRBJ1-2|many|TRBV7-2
TGTGCCAGCAGCACCCGAGAGGGGCGCGGCTATGGCTACACCTTC
CASSTREGRGYGYTF
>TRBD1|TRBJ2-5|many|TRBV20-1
TGCAGTGCTAGACTGGACAGGGGATTTGAGGAGACCCAGTACTTC
CSARLDRGFEETQYF
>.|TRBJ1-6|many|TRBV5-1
TGCGCCAGCAGCTCTGACGGATCCTATAATTCACCCCTCCACTTT
CASSSDGSYNSPLHF
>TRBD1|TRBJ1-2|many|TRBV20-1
TGCAGTGATGGGACAGGGGGAGGTGGCTACACCTTC
CSDGTGGGGYTF
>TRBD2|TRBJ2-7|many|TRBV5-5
TGTGCCAGCAGCGCCGGGACTAGCGGGACCTACGAGCAGTACTTC
CASSAGTSGTYEQYF
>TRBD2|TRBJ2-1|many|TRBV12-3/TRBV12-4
TGTGCCAGCAGTACCGAGCGGCGGGGGACTTACAATGAGCAGTTCTTC
CASSTERRGTYNEQFF
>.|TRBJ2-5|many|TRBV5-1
TGCGCCAGCAGCTTGTCAGGGGTAGGGGAGACCCAGTACTTC
CASSLSGVGETQYF
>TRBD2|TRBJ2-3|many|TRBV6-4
TGTGCCAGCAGTGACTCGACTAGCGGGGCACCTAGCACAGATACGCAGTATTTT
CASSDSTSGAPSTDTQYF
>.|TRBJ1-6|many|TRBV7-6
TGTGCCAGCAGCTCAACAGGGACGGGCTATAATTCACCCCTCCACTTT
CASSSTGTGYNSPLHF
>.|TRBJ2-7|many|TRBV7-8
TGTGCCAGCATCCGGGACTTAAGGGGGCCGCAGTACTTC
CASIRDLRGPQYF
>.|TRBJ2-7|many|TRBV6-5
TGTGCCAGCAGGCCGATAGCGCGCGGGCTCTACGAGCAGTACTTC
CASRPIARGLYEQYF
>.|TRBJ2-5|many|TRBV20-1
TGCAGTGCTCTCGACAGTTGGCACCTCCAAGAGACCCAGTACTTC
CSALDSWHLQETQYF
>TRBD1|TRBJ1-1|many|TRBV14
TGTGCCAGCAGCATAGGACAGGGGGCACTCACTGAAGCTTTCTTT
CASSIGQGALTEAFF
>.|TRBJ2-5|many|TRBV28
TGTGCCAGCAGTCCCGGCGGGATCCAAGAGACCCAGTACTTC
CASSPGGIQETQYF
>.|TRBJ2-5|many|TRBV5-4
TGTGCCAGCAGCTTGGAAGTCGCAGGGGGGTTCCAAGAGACCCAGTACTTC
CASSLEVAGGFQETQYF
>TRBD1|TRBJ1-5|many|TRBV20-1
TGCAGTGCTAGCCAACAGGGGACGGGCCAGCCCCAGCATTTT
CSASQQGTGQPQHF
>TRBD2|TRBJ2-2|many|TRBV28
TGTGCCAGCATAATGGGAGGGTTCGGGGAGCTGTTTTTT
CASIMGGFGELFF
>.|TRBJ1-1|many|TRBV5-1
TGCGCCAGCAGCCCCGAAGGCAGGGGATTAAAAGTGAACACTGAAGCTTTCTTT
CASSPEGRGLKVNTEAFF